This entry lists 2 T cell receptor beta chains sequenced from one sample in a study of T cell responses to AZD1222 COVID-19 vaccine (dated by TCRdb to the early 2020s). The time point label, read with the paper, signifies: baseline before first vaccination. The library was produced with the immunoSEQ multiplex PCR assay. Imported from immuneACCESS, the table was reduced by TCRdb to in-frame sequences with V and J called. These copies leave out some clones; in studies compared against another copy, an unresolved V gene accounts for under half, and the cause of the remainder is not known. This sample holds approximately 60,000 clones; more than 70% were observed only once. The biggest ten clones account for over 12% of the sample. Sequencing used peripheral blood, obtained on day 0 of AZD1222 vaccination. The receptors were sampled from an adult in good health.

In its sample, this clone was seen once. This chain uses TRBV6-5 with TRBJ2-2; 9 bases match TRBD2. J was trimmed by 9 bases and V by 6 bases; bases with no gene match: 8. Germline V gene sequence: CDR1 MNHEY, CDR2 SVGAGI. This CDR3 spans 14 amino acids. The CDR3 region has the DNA TGTGCCAGCAGGAGGACTAGCGTGACCTGGGAGCTGTTTTTT. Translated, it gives CASRRTSVTWELFF.

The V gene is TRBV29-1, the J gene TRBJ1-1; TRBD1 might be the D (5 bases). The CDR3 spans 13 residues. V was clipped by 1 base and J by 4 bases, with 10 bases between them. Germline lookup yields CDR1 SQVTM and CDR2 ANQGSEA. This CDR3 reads CSVEAQGRTEAFF. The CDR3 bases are TGCAGCGTTGAAGCTCAGGGACGCACTGAAGCTTTCTTT.